This entry is about one T cell receptor (beta chain). Its specific antigen is unknown. Base qualities are missing; no much larger clone stands one base away. Receptor amplification or capture employed the immunoSEQ multiplex PCR assay. A mixture of 60 forward primers for TCR Vbeta segments and 13 reverse primers for TCR Jbeta segments was used in the multiplex PCR. The CDR3 region of rearranged TCR beta genes was amplified from genomic DNA by a multiplex PCR assay. The amplified TCR beta libraries were sequenced on the Illumina HiSeq System as 87-base-pair reads. In the paper's pipeline: A later analysis tallied 80 million to 95 million unique TCR beta chains across the 666 repertoires, and approximately 9.9 million of those chains were shared by two or more donors. A nearest-neighbor algorithm error-corrected the raw reads and collapsed the reads into unique sequences, merging closely related sequences to remove PCR and sequencing errors. Alignment of CDR3 sequences to IMGT reference sequences was used to assign V, D and J gene segments. Each retained sequence needed at least a six-nucleotide match to both a V gene segment and a J gene segment. A rearrangement counted as productive if the CDR3 had no stop codons and remained in frame with V and J, and every other rearrangement counted as non-productive. Following IMGT convention, CDR3 was defined as the stretch from the second conserved V-encoded cysteine up to the conserved J-encoded phenylalanine. The earlier analysis of about 590 of the donors excluded sequences that lacked an unambiguous match to a single V gene segment. An earlier analysis of fewer than 650 of the donors classified V segments as functional when productive rearrangements were above 56.7% and as segregating when the standard deviation between donors was above 5%. To diagnose cytomegalovirus status from the catalog of TCR beta chain sequences, a statistical classification framework was built. V and J gene assignment, in a later analysis, came from comparing TCR nucleotide sequences with IMGT/GENE-DB human TR gene sequences. In a later analysis, CDR3 sequences and most-parsimonious VDJ recombination scenarios were assigned using the TCRdist pipeline. A later analysis defined each TCR beta chain by its CDR3 amino acid sequence plus V-gene family, and excluded reads lacking a unique V-gene family. In a later analysis, a few hundred highly shared, low-generation-probability nucleotide sequences were removed to address suspected cross-contamination and a sequencing artifact. A later analysis calculated a clonal expansion index for each public chain from normalized within-repertoire ranks of inferred template counts. In a later analysis, generation probabilities were computed using a VDJ recombination model fitted to out-of-frame rearrangements, and the results were checked against IGoR. A later analysis scored TCR-TCR, TCR-HLA and TCR-CMV co-occurrence with hypergeometric tests, applying a repertoire-size bias correction to TCR pairs. False discovery rates were estimated in a later analysis by permuting HLA or CMV assignments 20 times. In a later analysis, co-occurring TCRs were grouped with DBSCAN, and TCRdist sequence similarity was added when clustering was performed within HLA-allele-positive subsets. Co-occurrence clustering excluded repertoires with fewer than 30,000 or more than 120,000 public chains, plus five with anomalous nucleotide sharing. The clones in this table, taken by TCRdb from immuneACCESS, are in-frame only. Not every clone is retained; where verified, under half of the shortfall comes from an unresolved V gene, and the cause of the rest is unknown. For V, J and clone size, that table is used; D and trimming come from the DNA. The sample contains 30,000 to 40,000 clones, 85% to 95% of them found a single time. Less than 3.5% of the sample lies in the top ten.

The cohort comprised some 730 healthy bone marrow donors. All cohort members were sampled while nominally healthy, although unrecorded immune exposures were likely present. The donor tested CMV seronegative and was one of the 352 seronegative cohort members. Every donor gave a peripheral blood sample, and the peripheral blood mononuclear cells from that sample were used for TCR beta sequencing. The Qiagen DNeasy Blood Extraction Kit was used to extract genomic DNA from the blood cell samples. This specimen belongs to a study of cytomegalovirus exposure and HLA in healthy donors (dated by TCRdb to about 2017). Study-level background: According to an earlier analysis of 450 to 650 of the donors, some 170 million T cells yielded 100 million or so unique TCR beta sequences and approximately 300 Gb of sequence data. The study aimed to test whether cataloging public T cell receptors could reveal signatures of past pathogen exposure. Among some 400 genotyped donors of the cohort, an average of around 250,000 unique TCR beta nucleotide sequences was sequenced per donor, of which approximately 19% were non-productive. In a later genetic analysis, genome-wide SNP genotypes for 398 of the 666 donors were used, and that subset was treated as a discovery cohort. Every discovery cohort repertoire had been produced on one sequencing platform. Donor age, sex, ethnicity and CMV serostatus were compiled alongside the repertoire data. The study profiled the T cell repertoires of about 640 subjects by immunosequencing and related them to cytomegalovirus serostatus. Besides the first cohort of 666 subjects, a separate validation cohort made up of 120 different subjects was used. An early release covering around 630 HLA-typed donors comprised around 300 gigabases of sequencing data and around 80 million unique TCR sequences. In an earlier analysis of 550 to 700 of the donors, high-throughput TCR beta sequencing was used to judge whether each TCR beta V gene segment behaved as functional or pseudogenic. To predict cytomegalovirus infection status, the study brought together high-throughput TCR immunosequencing, statistical association of individual TCRs with disease status, and machine learning. A later analysis re-examined previously published TCR beta repertoires from hundreds of donors and added high-resolution HLA genotyping to investigate patterns of TCR occurrence. Because of strong linkage in the cohort, a handful of DR-DQ haplotypes were treated as single units for association and clustering. HLA typing covered class I and class II loci at four-digit resolution. Of the 300 to 500 genotyped donors, 75% to 85% were placed in the genetic ancestry cluster associated with self-reported Caucasian donors. The number of typed donors differed by locus: about 629-640 for A, B, C, DRB1 and DQB1; approximately 530 for DQA1; 606 for DPA1; and some 450 for DPB1. The later analysis used no new phenotypic data to find candidate immune exposures, relying instead on TCR beta sequences and their occurrence across donors. Overall study results and their limits: The sequencing pipeline was judged likely to have produced a cluster of highly shared sequence variants as a technical artifact. Some IMGT-functional V segments, including TRBV6-2 and TRBV6-3, could not be told apart with the 87-base-pair reads, so those segments were excluded. When HLA alleles, especially DR and DQ, strongly co-occurred, attributing TCR associations to individual alleles was difficult. In a later analysis, HLA-associated TCR beta chains showed more clonal expansion and lower generation probabilities than non-associated chains that were equally common. In both the original and validation cohorts, the classifier was reported to diagnose cytomegalovirus status with high specificity and sensitivity. According to a later analysis, most CMV-associated TCR beta chains appeared to be HLA-restricted, and the HLA associations seemed to be driven largely by CMV exposure. According to the authors, the approach could potentially be generalized to other disease states and immunological phenotypes. Because counts were too low, about 15 rarely observed V segments, including chromosome 9 orphons, were left out of the earlier analysis of some 640 of the donors. In the study, approximately 160 TCR beta chains were listed as associated with cytomegalovirus. A further reported finding was that TCR beta sequences accurately predicted the HLA-A and HLA-B alleles for most subjects in the first cohort. While some public TCRs were present in many individuals, most TCR sequences turned up only very rarely across donors. In an earlier analysis of more than 500 of the donors, most TCR beta V segments appeared in productive rearrangements about 87% or about 30% of the time, broadly matching IMGT annotations. Linkage disequilibrium might explain the correlated functional status among segregating V segments, but an unknown experimental factor could not be ruled out. In a later analysis, TCR association rates were found to vary across HLA loci, with the most associated TCRs seen for DRB1 alleles and the fewest for HLA-C alleles. In a later analysis, over 15,000 TCR beta sequences were associated with specific HLA alleles at a false discovery rate of 0.05. An association between a missense DCLRE1C variant and V-gene and J-gene trimming of TCR beta chains was found in a later genetic analysis and replicated in an independent cohort. Immune exposure information for the cohort was limited to CMV serostatus. Roughly uniform sequencing depth across donors was assumed in presence/absence analyses, although this assumption may not hold. According to a later genetic analysis, donors in an Asian-associated ancestry cluster had fewer N-insertions in productive TCRs than the approximately 610-donor mean. According to a later analysis, parvovirus B19, influenza, CMV and Epstein-Barr virus appeared linked to several top co-occurrence clusters. This cohort had only TCR beta chains sequenced, and the lack of alpha or paired-chain data limited which features could be detected. In vitro tests confirmed that three of the cytomegalovirus-associated TCR beta chains recognize cytomegalovirus antigens. HLA typing was unavailable for some donors at each locus, so association tests used only the typed subset.

The CDR3 holds 16 amino acids from the cysteine to the phenylalanine. Only the CDR3 DNA is retained, 48 bases long and in frame from the first base. The CDR1 and CDR2 encoded by the germline V gene are SGHTA and FQGNSA. The trim is 1 base for V and 9 bases for J, with a gap of 19 bases between the germline ends. The sequence links TRBV7-2 to TRBJ2-1, with the D gene too uncertain to name. Material: PBMCs. The clonotype originates from a woman aged 18-29 years in good health and CMV-seronegative. Here the CDR3 is given as CASSLVSSSTKAEQFF. Here is the DNA: TGTGCCAGCAGCTTAGTGTCTAGTTCTACGAAAGCTGAGCAGTTCTTC.